This T cell receptor beta chain was captured in a study of blood T cell repertoires in COVID-19. Study summary: COVID-19 samples from acute and convalescent phases originated in the United States, Italy and Spain. The analysed material was cDNA or gDNA that came from T cells, B-cell-depleted T cells, or PBMCs.

Trimming took 5 bases from V and 0 from J, leaving 13 bases between them. The CDR3 covers 15 residues. Germline V gene sequence: CDR1 SGHAT, CDR2 FQDESV (reference sequence). Per the original methods: Amplification of reference gene primers provided the estimated nucleated cell counts. Some clones are missing from TCRdb's copy, which holds only in-frame ones; the method was immunoSEQ multiplex PCR. The V and J calls and the clone size are those of that table, but D and trimming were determined from the DNA. The table shows under 200,000 clones, with roughly four fifths occurring only once. The sample taken for sequencing was peripheral blood. The chain employs TRBV11-1 and TRBJ2-5; maybe TRBD2 (6 bases). The clonotype comes from a young woman with acute or convalescent COVID-19. The DNA of the CDR3 is TGTGCCAGCAGCAAGAAGCGCGGGGACCAAGAGACCCAGTACTTC. This sequence encodes CASSKKRGDQETQYF.